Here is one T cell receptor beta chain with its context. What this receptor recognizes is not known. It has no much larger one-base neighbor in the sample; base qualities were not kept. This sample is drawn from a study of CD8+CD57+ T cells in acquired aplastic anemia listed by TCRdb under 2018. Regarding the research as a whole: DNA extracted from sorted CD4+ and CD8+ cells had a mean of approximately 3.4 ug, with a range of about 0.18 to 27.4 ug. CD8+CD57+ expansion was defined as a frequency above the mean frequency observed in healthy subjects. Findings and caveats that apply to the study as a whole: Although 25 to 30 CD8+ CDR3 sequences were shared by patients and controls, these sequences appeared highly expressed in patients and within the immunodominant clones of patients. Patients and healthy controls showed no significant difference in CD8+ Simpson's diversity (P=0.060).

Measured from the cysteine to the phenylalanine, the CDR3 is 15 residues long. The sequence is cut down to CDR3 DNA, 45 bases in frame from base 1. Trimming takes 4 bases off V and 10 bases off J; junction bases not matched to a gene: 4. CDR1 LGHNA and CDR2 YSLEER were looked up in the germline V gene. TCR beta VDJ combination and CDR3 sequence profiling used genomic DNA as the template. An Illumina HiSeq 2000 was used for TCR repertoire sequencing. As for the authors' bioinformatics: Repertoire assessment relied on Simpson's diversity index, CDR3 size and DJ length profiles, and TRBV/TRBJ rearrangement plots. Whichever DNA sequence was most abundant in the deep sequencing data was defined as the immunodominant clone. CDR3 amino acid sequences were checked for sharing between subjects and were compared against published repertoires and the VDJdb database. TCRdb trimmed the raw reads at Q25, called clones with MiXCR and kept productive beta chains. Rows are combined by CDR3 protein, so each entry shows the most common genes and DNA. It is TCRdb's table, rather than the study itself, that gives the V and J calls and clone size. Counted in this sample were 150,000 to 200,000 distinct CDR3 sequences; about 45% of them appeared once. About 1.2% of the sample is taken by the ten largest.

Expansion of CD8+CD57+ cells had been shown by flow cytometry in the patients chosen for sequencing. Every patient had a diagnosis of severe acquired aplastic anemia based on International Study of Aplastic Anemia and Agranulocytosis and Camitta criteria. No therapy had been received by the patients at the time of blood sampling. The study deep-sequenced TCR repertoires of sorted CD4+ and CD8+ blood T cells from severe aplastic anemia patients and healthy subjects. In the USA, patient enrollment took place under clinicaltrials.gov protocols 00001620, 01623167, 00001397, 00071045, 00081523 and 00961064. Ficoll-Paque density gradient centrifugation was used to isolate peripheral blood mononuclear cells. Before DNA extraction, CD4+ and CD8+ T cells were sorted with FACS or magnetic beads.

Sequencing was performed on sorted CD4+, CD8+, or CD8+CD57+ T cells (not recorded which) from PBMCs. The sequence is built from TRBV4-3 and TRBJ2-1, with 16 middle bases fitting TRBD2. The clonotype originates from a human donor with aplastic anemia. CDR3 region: CASSLGTSGGAEQFF. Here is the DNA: TGCGCCAGCAGCCTAGGGACTAGCGGGGGGGCCGAGCAGTTCTTC.